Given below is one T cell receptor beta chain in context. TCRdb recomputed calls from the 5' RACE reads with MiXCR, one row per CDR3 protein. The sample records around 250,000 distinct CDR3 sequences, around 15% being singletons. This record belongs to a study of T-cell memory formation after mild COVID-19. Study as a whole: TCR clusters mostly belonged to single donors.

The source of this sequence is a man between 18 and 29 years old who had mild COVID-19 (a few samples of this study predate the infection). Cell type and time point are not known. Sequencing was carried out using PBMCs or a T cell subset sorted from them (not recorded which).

In DNA, the CDR3 is TGTGCCAGCAGTTTAGGCAGGCCCAGCACCGGGGAGCTGTTTTTT. This gives the protein CASSLGRPSTGELFF. The V call is TRBV12-3 or TRBV12-4, the J call TRBJ2-2; D not resolved. V was cut by 1 base and J by 4 bases, with 10 bases left in between. This CDR3 has 15 amino acids.